Reported below is one T cell receptor (beta chain). Its cognate antigen is unknown. After autologous stem cell transplantation all patients relapsed, and prior brentuximab vedotin exposure differed between cohorts. Best outcomes ranged across complete response, partial response and progressive disease. CDR3 size: 19 residues. CDR1 SEHNR and CDR2 FQNEAQ come from the germline V gene (reference sequence). The V and J ends lost 0 bases and 0 bases respectively, with 19 bases between them. The data were obtained in a study of PD-1 blockade in classical Hodgkin lymphoma. Study-level results: Reports described newly diagnosed patients as having lower baseline TCR diversity than healthy donors. Undefined causes, possibly disease activity or prior therapy, underlie the repertoire differences. Newly diagnosed patients had diversity similar to the baseline diversity of complete responders.

Profiling relied on immunoSEQ multiplex PCR, and the TCRdb table lists in-frame clones only, not all of them. The sample has 90,000 to 95,000 clones, roughly nine tenths seen once. The sequence came from a human donor with classical Hodgkin lymphoma. Sequencing used peripheral blood mononuclear cells (PBMCs), obtained before the second cycle of nivolumab. The rearrangement joins TRBV7-9 to TRBJ2-3; the D gene is possibly TRBD2 (6 bases). CDR3 DNA sequence: TGTGCCAGCAGCTTAGCCCGAACTATAGCGGCAACTAGCACAGATACGCAGTATTTT. Its translation: CASSLARTIAATSTDTQYF.